This is a list of T cell receptor beta chains from one sample in a study of cytomegalovirus exposure and HLA in healthy donors. Profiled with immunoSEQ multiplex PCR; TCRdb holds only in-frame clones, not every one. The profile shows fewer than 350,000 clones, roughly 90% of them singletons. The sequenced material came from PBMCs. Every receptor here comes from a woman aged 18-29 years in good health and CMV-seronegative. CDR3s leave out the opening cysteine and the closing phenylalanine or tryptophan. A D gene is named only where the DNA matches it firmly.

CDR3 | D | J | V
TSSLTGRNEKLF | - | TRBJ1-4 | TRBV1
SVEDLPGLVGRETQY | TRBD2 | TRBJ2-5 | TRBV29-1
ASSSIGGASFLINTGELF | TRBD1 | TRBJ2-2 | TRBV7-6
AGSLNRFNQPQH | - | TRBJ1-5 | TRBV27
ASSVARGGTPDSGELF | TRBD2 | TRBJ2-2 | TRBV9
ASSLSGGHSYEQY | TRBD2 | - | TRBV7-2
AIRGTGASYNEQF | TRBD1 | TRBJ2-1 | TRBV10-3
ASRPVRNSEAF | - | TRBJ1-1 | TRBV6-5
ASRRTGNHEQY | TRBD1 | TRBJ2-7 | TRBV2
ASSFGGGDTDTQY | - | TRBJ2-3 | TRBV11-3
ASSFWGGASSYNSPLH | - | TRBJ1-6 | TRBV5-6
ASSLDQANTEAF | - | TRBJ1-1 | TRBV5-1
ATSRTQRRGAFRGYT | - | TRBJ1-2 | TRBV15
ASSDQRGTVNSPLH | TRBD1 | TRBJ1-6 | TRBV19
ASSPGGLYNEQF | - | TRBJ2-1 | TRBV27
ASSLQTPNYGYT | - | TRBJ1-2 | TRBV7-2
ASSLTYQETQY | - | TRBJ2-5 | TRBV5-4
ASSGDYEQY | - | - | TRBV5-6
SSSLPGGATNEKLF | - | TRBJ1-4 | TRBV7-9
ASSPLRGYGYT | - | TRBJ1-2 | TRBV9
ASRGSQGQAERYYGYT | TRBD1 | TRBJ1-2 | TRBV2
ASSTGQGSWYGYT | TRBD1 | TRBJ1-2 | TRBV18
ASSSRLAGEQETQY | TRBD2 | TRBJ2-5 | TRBV6-6
ASSLALAIGELF | - | TRBJ2-2 | TRBV11-2
ASGSHKGGVRSDEQY | - | - | TRBV12-5
ASSLAGGRETQY | TRBD2 | TRBJ2-5 | TRBV7-8
ASSPQGFSNQPQH | - | TRBJ1-5 | TRBV18
ASSRLQGANQETQY | TRBD1 | TRBJ2-5 | TRBV2
ASSPWSGNTIY | - | TRBJ1-3 | TRBV5-4
ASSGAGTGEEGASGANVLT | TRBD1 | TRBJ2-6 | TRBV27
ASSLGTGRQPQH | TRBD1 | TRBJ1-5 | TRBV13
ASSLGSGSNTGELF | - | TRBJ2-2 | TRBV7-9
ASSVLVGARETQY | - | TRBJ2-5 | TRBV9
ASSYSGLAGYNEQF | TRBD2 | TRBJ2-1 | TRBV6-5
ASSELGVEQY | - | TRBJ2-7 | TRBV2
ASSLTGLAEVEQY | TRBD2 | TRBJ2-7 | TRBV27
ASSLSGRGISYEQY | TRBD2 | TRBJ2-7 | TRBV5-4
ASQKLTGLANTYEQY | TRBD2 | - | TRBV27
ASTAGDSSTDTQY | - | TRBJ2-3 | TRBV19
ASSEPAVRVVQPQH | - | TRBJ1-5 | TRBV6-1
ASTGSNYGYT | - | TRBJ1-2 | TRBV30
ASSPHRDYIYEQY | TRBD2 | TRBJ2-7 | TRBV19
ASSLQTTGGNSPLH | - | TRBJ1-6 | TRBV19
ASPGLAGGPYEQY | TRBD2 | TRBJ2-7 | TRBV6-1
ATLSGPGGIYNEQF | TRBD2 | TRBJ2-1 | TRBV6-6
SVERTGGANTEAF | TRBD1 | TRBJ1-1 | TRBV29-1
ASSFEQGAPTEAF | TRBD1 | TRBJ1-1 | TRBV13
ASSVVIGQGAGEAF | TRBD1 | TRBJ1-1 | TRBV9
ASSLARSSYEQY | - | - | TRBV5-4
ASSQAPLGAQNYGYT | - | TRBJ1-2 | TRBV4-1
ASSQSGRPGEKLF | - | TRBJ1-4 | TRBV23-1
ASRQGQGATDTQY | TRBD1 | TRBJ2-3 | TRBV6-5
ASSPTPDRPSRANVLT | TRBD1 | TRBJ2-6 | TRBV7-9
ASSQARVDETQY | - | TRBJ2-5 | TRBV4-1
ASSLFRGDEQF | - | TRBJ2-1 | TRBV7-3
ASSLGQGLLNTIY | TRBD1 | TRBJ1-3 | TRBV5-1
ASSDNGGNTEAF | - | TRBJ1-1 | TRBV6-1
ASSLVMLAGSSYEQY | - | TRBJ2-7 | TRBV28
ASSIGTGTNSPLH | TRBD1 | TRBJ1-6 | TRBV5-6
ASSPSGTARNNSPLH | TRBD1 | TRBJ1-6 | TRBV7-8